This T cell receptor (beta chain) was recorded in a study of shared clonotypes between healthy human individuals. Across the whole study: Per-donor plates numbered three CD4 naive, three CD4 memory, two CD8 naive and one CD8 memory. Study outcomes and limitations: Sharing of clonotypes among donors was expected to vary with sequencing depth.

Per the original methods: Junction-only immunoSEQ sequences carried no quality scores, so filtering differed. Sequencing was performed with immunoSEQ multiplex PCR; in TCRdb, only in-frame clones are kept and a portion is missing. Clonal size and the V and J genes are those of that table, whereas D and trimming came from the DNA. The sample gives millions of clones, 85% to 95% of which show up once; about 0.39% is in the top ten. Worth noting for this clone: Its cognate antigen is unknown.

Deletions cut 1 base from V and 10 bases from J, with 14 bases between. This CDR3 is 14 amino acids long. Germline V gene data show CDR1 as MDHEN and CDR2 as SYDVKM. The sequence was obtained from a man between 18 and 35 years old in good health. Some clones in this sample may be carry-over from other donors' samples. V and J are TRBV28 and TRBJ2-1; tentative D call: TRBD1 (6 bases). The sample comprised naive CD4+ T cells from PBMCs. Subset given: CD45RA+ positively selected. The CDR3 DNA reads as TGTGCCAGCAGTTTATCAGGCAGGGGTTGGGAGCAGTTCTTC. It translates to CASSLSGRGWEQFF.